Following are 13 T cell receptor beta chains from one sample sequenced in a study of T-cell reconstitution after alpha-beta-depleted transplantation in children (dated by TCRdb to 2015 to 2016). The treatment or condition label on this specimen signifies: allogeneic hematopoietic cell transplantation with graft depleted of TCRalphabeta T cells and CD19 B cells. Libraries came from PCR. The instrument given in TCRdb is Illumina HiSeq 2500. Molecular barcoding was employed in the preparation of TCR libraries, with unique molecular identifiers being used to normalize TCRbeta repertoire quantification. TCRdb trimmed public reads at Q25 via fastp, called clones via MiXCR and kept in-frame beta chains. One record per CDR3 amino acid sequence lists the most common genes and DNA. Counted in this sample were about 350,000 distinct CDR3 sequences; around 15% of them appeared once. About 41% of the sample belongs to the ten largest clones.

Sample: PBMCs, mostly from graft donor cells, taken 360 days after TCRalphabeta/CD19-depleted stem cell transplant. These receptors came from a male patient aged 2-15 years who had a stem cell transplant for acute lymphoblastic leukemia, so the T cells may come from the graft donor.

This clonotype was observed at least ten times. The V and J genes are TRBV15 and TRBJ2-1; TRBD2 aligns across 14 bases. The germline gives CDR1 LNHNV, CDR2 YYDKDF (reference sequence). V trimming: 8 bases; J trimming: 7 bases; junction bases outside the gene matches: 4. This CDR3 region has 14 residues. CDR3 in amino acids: CATQTSGRGNEQFF. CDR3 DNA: TGTGCCACCCAGACTAGCGGGAGGGGTAATGAGCAGTTCTTC.

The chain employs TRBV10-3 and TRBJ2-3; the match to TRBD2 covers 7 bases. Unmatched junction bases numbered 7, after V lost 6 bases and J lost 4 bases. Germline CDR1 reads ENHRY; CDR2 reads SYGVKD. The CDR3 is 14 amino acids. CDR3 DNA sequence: TGTGCCATCAGGGGGTCCCGGGAGGCAGATACGCAGTATTTT. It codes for CAIRGSREADTQYF.

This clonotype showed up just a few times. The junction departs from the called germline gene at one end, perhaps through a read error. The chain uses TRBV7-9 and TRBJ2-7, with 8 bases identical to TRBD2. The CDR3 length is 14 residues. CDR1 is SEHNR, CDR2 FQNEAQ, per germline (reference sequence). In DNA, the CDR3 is TGTGCCAGCAGCCTAGCGGGCCCGTTCTACGAGCAGTACTTC. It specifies CASSLAGPFYEQYF.

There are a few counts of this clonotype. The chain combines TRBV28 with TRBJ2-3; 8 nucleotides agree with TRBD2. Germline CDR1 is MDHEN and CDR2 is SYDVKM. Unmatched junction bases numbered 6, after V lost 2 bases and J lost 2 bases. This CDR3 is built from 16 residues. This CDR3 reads CASSLRRLAHTDTQYF. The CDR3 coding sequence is TGTGCCAGCAGTTTACGCCGACTAGCGCACACAGATACGCAGTATTTT.

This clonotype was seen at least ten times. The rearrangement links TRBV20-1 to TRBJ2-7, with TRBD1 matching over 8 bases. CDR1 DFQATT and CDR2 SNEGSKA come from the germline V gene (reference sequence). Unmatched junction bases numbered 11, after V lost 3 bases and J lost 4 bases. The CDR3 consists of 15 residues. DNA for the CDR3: TGCAGTGCTAGCCCCAGGGGGCGAGCCCTTTACGAGCAGTACTTC. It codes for CSASPRGRALYEQYF.

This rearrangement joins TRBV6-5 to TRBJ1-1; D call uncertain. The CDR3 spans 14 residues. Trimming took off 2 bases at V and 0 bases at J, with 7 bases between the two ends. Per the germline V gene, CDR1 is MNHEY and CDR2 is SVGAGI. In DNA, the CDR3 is TGTGCCAGCAGTTACCCCTACATGAACACTGAAGCTTTCTTT. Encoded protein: CASSYPYMNTEAFF.

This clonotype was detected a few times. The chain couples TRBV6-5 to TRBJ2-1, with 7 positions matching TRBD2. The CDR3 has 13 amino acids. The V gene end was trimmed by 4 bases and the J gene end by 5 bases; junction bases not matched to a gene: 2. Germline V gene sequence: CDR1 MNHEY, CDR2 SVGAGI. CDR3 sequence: CASSWAGDNEQFF. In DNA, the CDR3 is TGTGCCAGCAGTTGGGCGGGGGACAATGAGCAGTTCTTC.

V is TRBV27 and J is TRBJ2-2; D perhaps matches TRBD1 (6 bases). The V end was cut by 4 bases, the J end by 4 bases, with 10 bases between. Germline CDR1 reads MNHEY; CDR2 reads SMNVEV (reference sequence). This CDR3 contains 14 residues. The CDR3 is CASSSGARTGELFF. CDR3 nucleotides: TGTGCCAGCAGTTCAGGGGCGCGCACCGGGGAGCTGTTTTTT.

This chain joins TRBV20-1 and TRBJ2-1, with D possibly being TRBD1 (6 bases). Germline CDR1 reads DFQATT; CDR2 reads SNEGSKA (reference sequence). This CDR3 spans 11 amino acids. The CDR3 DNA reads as TGCAGCAGGGGCCCCTACAATGAGCAGTTCTTC. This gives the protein CSRGPYNEQFF.

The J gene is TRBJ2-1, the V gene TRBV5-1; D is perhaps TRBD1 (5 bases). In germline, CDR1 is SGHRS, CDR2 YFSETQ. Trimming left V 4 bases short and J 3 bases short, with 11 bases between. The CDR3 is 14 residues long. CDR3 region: CASSDGHFYNEQFF. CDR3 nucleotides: TGCGCCAGCAGCGACGGACACTTCTACAATGAGCAGTTCTTC.

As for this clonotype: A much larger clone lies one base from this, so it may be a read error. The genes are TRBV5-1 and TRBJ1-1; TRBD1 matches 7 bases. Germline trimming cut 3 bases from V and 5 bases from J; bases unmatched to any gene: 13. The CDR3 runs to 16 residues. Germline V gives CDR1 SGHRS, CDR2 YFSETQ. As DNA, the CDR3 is TGCGCCAGCAGCTCGCTGGGGGACAGACGAGGAACTGAAGCTTTCTTT. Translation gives CASSSLGDRRGTEAFF.

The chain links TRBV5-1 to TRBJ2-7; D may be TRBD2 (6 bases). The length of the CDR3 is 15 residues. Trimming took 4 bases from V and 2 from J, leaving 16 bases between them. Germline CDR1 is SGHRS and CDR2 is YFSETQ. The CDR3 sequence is CASSQGPGVTYEQYF. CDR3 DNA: TGCGCCAGCAGCCAAGGCCCGGGGGTCACCTACGAGCAGTACTTC.

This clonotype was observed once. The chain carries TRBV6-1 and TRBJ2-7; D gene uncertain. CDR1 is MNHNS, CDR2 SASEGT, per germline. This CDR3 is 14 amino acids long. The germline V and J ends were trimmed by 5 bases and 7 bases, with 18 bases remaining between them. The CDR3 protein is CASSPGTTRREQYF. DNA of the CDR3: TGTGCCAGCAGTCCCGGCACGACGCGGCGGGAGCAGTACTTC.